This T cell receptor beta chain was identified in a study of T cells after yellow fever vaccination. Germline CDR1 MNHNS, CDR2 SASEGT. V was trimmed by 6 bases and J by 3 bases, leaving 15 bases between them. The CDR3 is 14 residues long. The sample holds a few counts of this clonotype. MiXCR, run by TCRdb on the 5' RACE reads, gives a single entry per CDR3 protein. Counted here are 250,000 to 350,000 distinct CDR3 sequences, about 6.9% occurring once; the ten biggest clones make up over 15%. This TCR came from a man between 18 and 35 years old who received the YFV17D yellow fever vaccine. The sample consisted of PBMCs, taken roughly seven weeks after the first yellow fever vaccination. The chain is built from TRBV6-1 and TRBJ2-7; tentatively, D is TRBD2 (5 bases). The CDR3 DNA reads as TGTGCCAGCAGCGACGGACTGAGAGTCTACGAGCAGTACGTC. Protein sequence: CASSDGLRVYEQYV.